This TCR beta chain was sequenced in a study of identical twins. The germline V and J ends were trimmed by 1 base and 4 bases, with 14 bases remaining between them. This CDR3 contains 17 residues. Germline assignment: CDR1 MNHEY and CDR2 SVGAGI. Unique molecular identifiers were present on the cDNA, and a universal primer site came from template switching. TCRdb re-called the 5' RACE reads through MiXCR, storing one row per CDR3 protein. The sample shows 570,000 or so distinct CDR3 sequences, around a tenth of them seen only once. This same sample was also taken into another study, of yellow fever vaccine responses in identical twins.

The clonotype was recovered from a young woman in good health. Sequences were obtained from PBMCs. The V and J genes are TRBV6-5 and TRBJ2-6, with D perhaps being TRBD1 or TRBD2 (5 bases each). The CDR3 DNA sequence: TGTGCCAGCAGTTACTTGGAAACGGGGCCAGGGGCCAACGTCCTGACTTTC. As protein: CASSYLETGPGANVLTF.